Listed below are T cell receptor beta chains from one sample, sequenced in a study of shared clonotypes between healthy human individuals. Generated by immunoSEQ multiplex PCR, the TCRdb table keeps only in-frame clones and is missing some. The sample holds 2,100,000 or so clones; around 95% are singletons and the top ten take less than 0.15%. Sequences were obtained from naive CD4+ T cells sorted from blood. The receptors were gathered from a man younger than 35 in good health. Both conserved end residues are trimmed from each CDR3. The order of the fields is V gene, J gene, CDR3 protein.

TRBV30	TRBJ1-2	ACTRGSQIYGYT
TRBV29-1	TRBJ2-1	SFRGHGYNEQF
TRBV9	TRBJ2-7	ASSVGTTTYEQY
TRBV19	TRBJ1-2	ASSRDRVDGYT
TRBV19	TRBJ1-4	ASSTSGRTGDEKLF
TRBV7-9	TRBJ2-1	ASSLGLAGDLVEQF
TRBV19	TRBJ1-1	ASRSGTGSGAF
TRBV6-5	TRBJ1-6	ASSYETPTNNSPLH
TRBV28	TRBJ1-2	ASSSQGGAYHYGYT
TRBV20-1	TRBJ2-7	SASIGYEQY
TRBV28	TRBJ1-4	ASSRTESEKLF
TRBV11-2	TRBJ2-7	ASTTGQGRHEQY
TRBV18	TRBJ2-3	ASSLGAADTQY
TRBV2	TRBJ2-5	ASTRTGPVETQY
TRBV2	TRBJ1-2	ASRADDRVGGYT
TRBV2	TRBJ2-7	ASSGVEQY
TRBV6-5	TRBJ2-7	ASSYSRQGGYEQY
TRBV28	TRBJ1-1	ASSPNRVPVTEAF
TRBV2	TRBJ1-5	ASSVQGAQPQH
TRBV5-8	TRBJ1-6	ASSLGQAKGSPLH
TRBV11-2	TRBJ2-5	ASSLDSASGRRETQY
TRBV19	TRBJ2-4	ASTDAAPNIQY
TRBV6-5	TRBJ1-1	ASSYSEGVRTEAF
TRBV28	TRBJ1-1	ASSSPARNTEAF
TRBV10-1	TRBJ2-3	ASSEGRGLPETDTQY
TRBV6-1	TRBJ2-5	ASSEFLGLAYSPQY
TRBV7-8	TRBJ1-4	ASSLVRLGREKLF
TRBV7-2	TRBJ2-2	ASGLAGTLSGAGELF
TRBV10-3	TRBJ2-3	AISERTVITDTQY
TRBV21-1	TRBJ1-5	ASSKGTAPNQPQH
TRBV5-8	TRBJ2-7	ASSHMRMGAYEQY
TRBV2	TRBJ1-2	ASRGDGIYGYT
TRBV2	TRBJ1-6	ASSSHSNSPLH
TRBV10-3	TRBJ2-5	AISESTVQETQY
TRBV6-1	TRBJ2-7	ASSASYEQY
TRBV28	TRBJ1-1	ASRIMNTEAF
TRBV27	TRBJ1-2	ASRSRPGGGYT
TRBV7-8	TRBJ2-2	ASNRIAGQAGELF
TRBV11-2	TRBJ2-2	ASSFLHTGELF
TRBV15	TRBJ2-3	ATSREASGSPDTQY